Below are 20 T cell receptor beta chains sequenced from a single sample in a study of T cell responses to AZD1222 COVID-19 vaccine. Profiling relied on immunoSEQ multiplex PCR, and the TCRdb table lists in-frame clones only, not all of them. Among approximately 150,000 clones listed, 75% to 95% were seen once. The starting material was peripheral blood, obtained 28 days after the second AZD1222 dose. The origin of the receptors is an adult who received the AZD1222 COVID-19 vaccine.

The V gene is TRBV7-9, the J gene TRBJ1-6, with 10 bases identical to TRBD1. CDR3 length: 16 residues. V was clipped by 4 bases and J by 9 bases; unmatched bases: 9. Per the germline V gene, CDR1 is SEHNR and CDR2 is FQNEAQ (reference sequence). CDR3 sequence reads: CASSSYAGTGVSPLHF. DNA for the CDR3: TGTGCCAGCAGCTCCTACGCCGGGACAGGGGTTTCACCCCTCCACTTT.

The V and J genes are TRBV7-2 and TRBJ2-3; D is perhaps TRBD2 (5 bases). The CDR3 length is 14 residues. Germline assignment: CDR1 SGHTA and CDR2 FQGNSA. The ends were cut back, 0 bases at V and 2 bases at J, with 6 bases in the middle. The CDR3 DNA sequence: TGTGCCAGCAGCTTAGCAGCGGACACAGATACGCAGTATTTT. Its translation is CASSLAADTDTQYF.

The gene calls are TRBV19 and TRBJ1-5, with 7 positions matching TRBD1. The germline V gene encodes CDR1 LNHDA and CDR2 SQIVND (reference sequence). The CDR3 runs 15 residues. Losses at the gene ends were 7 bases for V and 4 bases for J; bases not matched to a gene: 10. The CDR3 protein is CASMGRGHWNQPQHF. CDR3 in DNA: TGTGCCAGTATGGGGAGGGGGCACTGGAATCAGCCCCAGCATTTT.

CDR3 loop: CASSRDFTEAFF. DNA of the CDR3: TGTGCCAGCAGCCGGGACTTCACTGAAGCTTTCTTT. The chain has TRBV7-9 and TRBJ1-1; tentative D call: TRBD1 (5 bases). V lost 5 bases to trimming and J lost 4 bases, with 8 bases between them. The length of the CDR3 is 12 residues. CDR1 and CDR2 (germline): SEHNR, FQNEAQ (reference sequence).

For the CDR3, the DNA is TGCAGTGCTAGTGCTAGCGGGAGATCTGGGGCCAACGTCCTGACTTTC. Translated, it gives CSASASGRSGANVLTF. The V and J genes are TRBV20-1 and TRBJ2-6; 10 bases fit TRBD2. The germline V gene encodes CDR1 DFQATT and CDR2 SNEGSKA (reference sequence). The CDR3 extends over 16 amino acids. With 3 bases clipped from V and 1 base from J, the junction kept 3 bases outside the gene matches.

This clone has more than one count but fewer than ten. The chain joins TRBV5-1 to TRBJ1-6; D remains ambiguous. In germline, CDR1 is SGHRS, CDR2 YFSETQ. The CDR3 covers 14 residues. Trimming stripped 3 bases from V and 10 bases from J, with 14 bases between. The CDR3: CASSSPEEGSPLHF. The CDR3 DNA reads TGCGCCAGCAGCTCCCCGGAAGAGGGCTCACCCCTCCACTTT.

The V and J genes are TRBV11-2 and TRBJ1-1; a weak D match, TRBD1 (6 bases). The ends were cut back, 4 bases at V and 4 bases at J, with 13 bases in the middle. The CDR3 consists of 14 residues. The germline V gene encodes CDR1 SGHAT and CDR2 FQNNGV. The CDR3 nucleotides read TGTGCCAGCAGCTCACAGGGAGGTGGCACTGAAGCTTTCTTT. Translation gives CASSSQGGGTEAFF.

This chain links TRBV2 with TRBJ1-2, with D maybe TRBD1 (5 bases). There are 15 residues in the CDR3. Germline V gives CDR1 SNHLY, CDR2 FYNNEI. V lost 7 bases and J lost 0, with 15 bases in between. CDR3 DNA sequence: TGTGCCAGCACGATCTGGGACGGCCCTAACTATGGCTACACCTTC. Protein product: CASTIWDGPNYGYTF.

This chain uses TRBV19 with TRBJ1-3, with a weak D call TRBD1 (5 bases). Germline V gene lookup returns CDR1 LNHDA and CDR2 SQIVND (reference sequence). V dropped 9 bases and J dropped 2 bases, with 11 bases sitting between them. The CDR3 runs to 13 residues. For the CDR3, the DNA is TGTGCCAGCAGCCAGGGCGCTGGAAACACCATATATTTT. Protein product: CASSQGAGNTIYF.

The genes are TRBV29-1 and TRBJ1-1, with D perhaps TRBD1 (5 bases). Germline V gene sequence: CDR1 SQVTM, CDR2 ANQGSEA. CDR3 length: 13 amino acids. The V gene lost 7 bases and the J gene lost 0 bases, with 12 bases spanning the gap. The CDR3 here is CSADSSMNTEAFF. CDR3 bases: TGCAGCGCCGACAGTAGTATGAACACTGAAGCTTTCTTT. Combining the CDR3 with reference TRBV29-1 and TRBJ1-1 gives the whole variable domain SAVISQKPSRDICQRGTSLTIQCQVDSQVTMMFWYRQQPGQSLTLIATANQGSEATYESGFVIDKFPISRPNLTFSTLTVSNMSPEDSSIYLCSADSSMNTEAFFGQGTRLTVV.

This rearrangement joins TRBV5-6 to TRBJ2-5; no firm D call. Per the germline V gene, CDR1 is SGHDT and CDR2 is YYEEEE. V lost 4 bases and J 5 bases, leaving 12 bases between the germline ends. This CDR3 is 13 amino acids long. The CDR3 DNA is TGTGCCAGCAGCGTGGAGCTAGGGGAGACCCAGTACTTC. It translates to CASSVELGETQYF.

The V gene is TRBV30, the J gene TRBJ2-3, with 7 bases that match TRBD1. This CDR3 is built from 14 residues. Germline CDR1 is GTSNPN and CDR2 is SVGIG (reference sequence). After removal of 4 bases from V and 5 bases from J, the junction contained 9 bases not matched to a gene. The CDR3 DNA reads TGTGCCTGGACCTCCGGGACAGCCTTAGATACGCAGTATTTT. Residues: CAWTSGTALDTQYF.

The chain is built from TRBV19 and TRBJ1-2; 10 bases align to TRBD1. Trimming took 5 bases from V and 8 from J; bases not matched to a gene: 11. The CDR3 covers 15 residues. Looked up from germline, CDR1 is LNHDA and CDR2 is SQIVND (reference sequence). The CDR3 sequence is CASSSRDRGLIGYTF. The DNA of the CDR3 is TGTGCCAGTAGTTCCCGGGACAGGGGTTTGATCGGCTACACCTTC.

This clone has more than one count but fewer than ten. The chain joins TRBV7-9 to TRBJ1-2, with D uncertain. Trimming left V 5 bases short and J 7 bases short, with 20 bases between. Germline CDR1 reads SEHNR; CDR2 reads FQNEAQ (reference sequence). The CDR3 has 15 amino acids. The CDR3 coding sequence is TGTGCCAGCAGCCCAAATCAGTACGGACCTATTGGCTACACCTTC. It translates to CASSPNQYGPIGYTF. Full variable domain (outside the CDR3, taken from reference TRBV7-9 and TRBJ1-2): DTGVSQNPRHKITKRGQNVTFRCDPISEHNRLYWYRQTLGQGPEFLTYFQNEAQLEKSRLLSDRFSAERPKGSFSTLEIQRTEQGDSAMYLCASSPNQYGPIGYTFGSGTRLTVV.

The V call is TRBV4-1, the J call TRBJ2-1; D gene unclear. V dropped 4 bases and J dropped 8 bases, with 18 bases sitting between them. The V gene's germline CDR1 is MGHRA and CDR2 YSYEKL. The CDR3 extends over 15 amino acids. The CDR3 here is CASSRATISGDEQFF. In DNA form, the CDR3 reads TGCGCCAGCAGCCGGGCGACGATCTCTGGGGATGAGCAGTTCTTC.

This chain uses TRBV6-2 or TRBV6-3 with TRBJ2-7; TRBD2 matches at 8 bases. Germline lookup yields CDR1 MNHEY and CDR2 SVGEGT. The junction had 7 bases not matched to a gene; V was cut back by 5 bases and J by 4 bases. The CDR3 length is 14 residues. CDR3 protein: CASSPAREVYEQYV. The CDR3, as DNA: TGTGCCAGCAGTCCCGCGCGGGAGGTTTACGAGCAGTACGTC.

This clone was seen a single time. The J gene is TRBJ2-3, the V gene TRBV6-5, with 7 positions matching TRBD2. The CDR3 length is 13 residues. Trimming at V came to 6 bases and at J to 7 bases, leaving 7 bases not matched to a gene. Looked up from germline, CDR1 is MNHEY and CDR2 is SVGAGI. CDR3 sequence: CASSRGLEHTQYF. CDR3 DNA: TGTGCCAGCAGCCGCGGACTAGAACATACGCAGTATTTT.

The rearrangement joins TRBV3-1 (or the pseudogene TRBV3-2) to TRBJ1-2; possible D gene TRBD1, 6 bases. Deletions cut 5 bases from V and 0 bases from J, with 13 bases between. Germline assignment: CDR1 LGHDT and CDR2 YNNKEL (reference sequence). This CDR3 is 15 amino acids long. CDR3 in amino acids: CASSYRARTNYGYTF. In DNA form, the CDR3 reads TGTGCCAGCAGCTACAGGGCCAGAACTAACTATGGCTACACCTTC.

The rearrangement links TRBV6-2 or TRBV6-3 to TRBJ2-1; TRBD2 aligns across 14 bases. The J segment lost 7 bases and the V segment lost 8 bases, leaving 10 bases of the junction unmatched. The germline V gene has CDR1 MNHEY and CDR2 SVGEGT. This CDR3 comprises 16 residues. The CDR3 DNA is TGTGCCAGCGGCCCCGGGACTAGCGGGAGTTTTAATGAGCAGTTCTTC. Its protein product is CASGPGTSGSFNEQFF.

The V call is TRBV10-3, the J call TRBJ1-1; 11 nucleotides match TRBD1. The CDR3 is 16 residues long. Germline lookup yields CDR1 ENHRY and CDR2 SYGVKD. J lost 4 bases, V lost 3 bases, and 7 bases had no gene match. The CDR3 DNA sequence: TGTGCCATCAGTGACCAGGGACAGGGGGAGCGCACTGAAGCTTTCTTT. Translating gives CAISDQGQGERTEAFF.